The T cell receptor (beta chain) described here comes from a study of vaccination and CD4 T cells after COVID-19. Background on the study: Convalescent donors were composed of six males and four females, of whom two were Hispanic. Stimulation of cells relied on overlapping spike peptides derived from SARS-CoV-2, HCoV-NL63, HCoV-OC43 and HCoV-229E.

As concerns this clonotype: The antigen remains undetermined.

The CDR3 has 13 residues. In germline, CDR1 is MNHNS, CDR2 SASEGT. Trimming took 7 bases from V and 8 from J, leaving 17 bases between them. Sequencing of the DNA from cultured CD4+ T cells was carried out with the Oncomine TCR Beta short-read assay. TCRdb reprocessed the PCR reads with MiXCR, giving one entry per CDR3 protein. This table has about 20,000 distinct CDR3 sequences, around 50% appearing once. Treatment denoted: approximately 9-day PBMC culture with coronavirus spike peptide pools or control peptides (ViraFEST assay). Sample: CD4+ T cells from blood, cultured in vitro. The V call is TRBV6-1, the J call TRBJ1-2; tentatively, D is TRBD1 (5 bases). The sequence was obtained from a human donor who had recovered from COVID-19. CDR3 region: CASTALSGRGYTF. The CDR3 nucleotides read TGTGCCAGCACGGCCCTTTCAGGGAGGGGCTACACCTTC.